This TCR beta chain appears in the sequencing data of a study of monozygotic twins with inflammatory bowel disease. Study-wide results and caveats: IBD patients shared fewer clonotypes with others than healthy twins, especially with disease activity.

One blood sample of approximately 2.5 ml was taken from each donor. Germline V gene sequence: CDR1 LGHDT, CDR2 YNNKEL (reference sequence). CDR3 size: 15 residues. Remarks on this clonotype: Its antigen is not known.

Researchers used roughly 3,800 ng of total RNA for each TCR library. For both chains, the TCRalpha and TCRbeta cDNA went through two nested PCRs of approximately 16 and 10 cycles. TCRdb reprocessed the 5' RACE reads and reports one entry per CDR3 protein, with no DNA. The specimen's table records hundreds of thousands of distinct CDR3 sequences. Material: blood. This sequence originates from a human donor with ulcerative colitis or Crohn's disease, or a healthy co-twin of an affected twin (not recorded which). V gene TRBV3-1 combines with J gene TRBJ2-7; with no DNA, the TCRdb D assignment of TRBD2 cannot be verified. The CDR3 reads CASSPRLAGDREQYF.